The present TCR beta chain was sequenced within a study of CD8+ T cells in alopecia areata. Germline CDR1 and CDR2: SGHRS and YFSETQ. Deletions cut 0 bases from V and 2 bases from J, with 7 bases between. The length of the CDR3 is 14 residues. Extracted RNA was reverse transcribed into cDNA, the sequencing template. The data were produced by immunoSEQ multiplex PCR, yet TCRdb's version contains in-frame clones alone and is incomplete. The table records roughly 150,000 clones, 62% of them present only once. Investigators sorted PBMCs to obtain both CD4+ and CD8+ T cells. This chain links TRBV5-1 with TRBJ2-3; the D is unclear. Material: CD8+ T cells sorted from blood. The source is a human donor in good health. The CDR3 loop is CASSLENPTDTQYF. The CDR3 DNA follows: TGCGCCAGCAGCTTGGAGAATCCCACAGATACGCAGTATTTT.